These 32 T cell receptor beta chains originate from one sample sequenced in a study of cytomegalovirus exposure and HLA in healthy donors. Vbeta (60) and Jbeta (13) primers were used in the PCR. Clones were sequenced by immunoSEQ multiplex PCR, and TCRdb holds only the in-frame ones, with some missing. The profile covers tens of thousands of clones, with 70% to 80% appearing a single time and 3.3% taken by the ten largest. The sequencing input was PBMCs. The receptors stem from a man aged 18 to 29 in good health and CMV-seronegative.

The V and J genes are TRBV6-1 and TRBJ2-1, with 7 bases lining up with TRBD2. J gave up 4 bases and V 2 bases, and 2 bases lay outside the gene matches. The CDR3 has 14 amino acids. The germline V gene encodes CDR1 MNHNS and CDR2 SASEGT. The CDR3 loop reads CASSERRGYNEQFF. CDR3 in DNA: TGTGCCAGCAGTGAACGGCGGGGGTACAATGAGCAGTTCTTC.

This chain links TRBV29-1 with TRBJ1-2; no definite D call. Per germline, CDR1 SQVTM and CDR2 ANQGSEA. The V end was cut by 2 bases, the J end by 3 bases, with 10 bases between. This CDR3 comprises 13 residues. CDR3 sequence: CSVELWQDYGYTF. For the CDR3, the DNA is TGCAGCGTTGAATTGTGGCAGGACTATGGCTACACCTTC.

The V and J genes are TRBV28 and TRBJ2-1; TRBD1 might be the D (7 bases). Germline loops: CDR1 MDHEN, CDR2 SYDVKM. Trimming removed 2 bases at V and 7 bases at J, with 18 bases between. This CDR3 region has 16 residues. In DNA form, the CDR3 reads TGTGCCAGCAGTTTACAGGGGGGCCGCTTAGGGAATGAGCAGTTCTTC. Its protein is CASSLQGGRLGNEQFF.

V usage is TRBV9 and J usage is TRBJ1-5; 7 bases align to TRBD1. V shed 0 bases and J 6 bases; nucleotides not matched to a gene: 6. CDR3 length: 15 residues. Looked up from germline, CDR1 is SGDLS and CDR2 is YYNGEE. CDR3 amino acids: CASSVEGAEGQPQHF. DNA for the CDR3: TGTGCCAGCAGCGTAGAGGGGGCGGAAGGTCAGCCCCAGCATTTT.

The CDR3 loop reads CASSFGAGTGELFF. DNA of the CDR3: TGTGCCAGCAGCTTTGGTGCAGGGACCGGGGAGCTGTTTTTT. The gene calls are TRBV25-1 and TRBJ2-2; D is perhaps TRBD1 (5 bases). There are 14 residues in the CDR3. The germline V gene has CDR1 MGHDK and CDR2 SYGVNS. The germline V and J ends were trimmed by 6 bases and 5 bases, with 13 bases remaining between them.

The rearrangement joins TRBV7-2 to TRBJ1-5, with D perhaps TRBD1 (6 bases). In germline, CDR1 is SGHTA, CDR2 FQGNSA. V gave up 4 bases and J gave up 2 bases, with 15 bases separating them. This CDR3 comprises 16 residues. The CDR3 DNA reads TGTGCCAGCAGCTCCCTGGCAGGGGACGGCAATCAGCCCCAGCATTTT. Its translation is CASSSLAGDGNQPQHF.

The V and J genes are TRBV7-9 and TRBJ2-2; no definite D call. Looked up from germline, CDR1 is SEHNR and CDR2 is FQNEAQ (reference sequence). The length of the CDR3 is 13 residues. The germline V and J ends were trimmed by 5 bases and 6 bases, with 10 bases remaining between them. CDR3: CASSPVRAGELFF. The CDR3 nucleotides are TGTGCCAGCAGCCCCGTCCGAGCCGGGGAGCTGTTTTTT.

This clone showed up just a few times. The chain joins TRBV6-6 to TRBJ1-1; the D is unclear. This CDR3 spans 14 amino acids. Germline CDR1 and CDR2: MNHNY and SVGAGI (reference sequence). Between the trimmed V and J ends, which lost 7 bases and 6 bases, there was a span of 18 bases. Here the CDR3 reads CASKTRQLSPEAFF. The CDR3 bases are TGTGCCAGCAAAACGCGGCAGCTCAGCCCTGAAGCTTTCTTT.

V usage is TRBV9 and J usage is TRBJ2-3; D not resolved. This CDR3 has 15 residues. Germline CDR1 is SGDLS and CDR2 is YYNGEE. The V and J ends lost 2 bases and 2 bases respectively, with 12 bases between them. As DNA, the CDR3 is TGTGCCAGCAGCGTCGGGTGGAGCCCCACAGATACGCAGTATTTT. Translated, it gives CASSVGWSPTDTQYF.

This clone was recorded once. The CDR3 DNA reads as TGTGCCAGCAGCGACAGGACACGGAGAGATGAAAAACTGTTTTTT. Residues: CASSDRTRRDEKLFF. The V gene is TRBV7-6, the J gene TRBJ1-4, with D possibly matching TRBD1 (6 bases). CDR1 is SGHVS and CDR2 is FNYEAQ in the germline V gene. V was shortened by 5 bases and J by 6 bases, with 16 bases between the two germline ends. CDR3 length: 15 residues.

CDR3 in amino acids: CASSDKGGGANEQFF. DNA of the CDR3: TGTGCCAGCAGTGACAAGGGCGGGGGGGCGAATGAGCAGTTCTTC. V usage is TRBV6-4 and J usage is TRBJ2-1; 9 bases match TRBD2. With V trimmed by 2 bases and J by 7 bases, 6 bases remained unmatched. This CDR3 has 15 residues. Per germline, CDR1 MRHNA and CDR2 SNTAGT.

This sequence joins TRBV9 and TRBJ1-1; no reliable D call. CDR1 and CDR2 from the germline V gene are SGDLS and YYNGEE. The V end was cut by 4 bases, the J end by 3 bases, with 10 bases between. The CDR3 spans 13 residues. The CDR3 here is CASSTTQYTEAFF. In DNA, the CDR3 is TGTGCCAGCAGCACGACACAATACACTGAAGCTTTCTTT.

This clone was counted only a few times. This rearrangement joins TRBV2 to TRBJ2-7; tentatively, D is TRBD1 (6 bases). The V end was cut by 10 bases, the J end by 0 bases, with 13 bases between. Germline CDR1 is SNHLY and CDR2 is FYNNEI. This CDR3 is 13 amino acids long. The chain's CDR3 is CAIVDSHSYEQYF. The CDR3 DNA sequence: TGTGCCATCGTGGACAGCCACTCCTACGAGCAGTACTTC.

This clone was seen just once. This chain links TRBV11-2 with TRBJ2-5; 8 nucleotides match TRBD2. From germline, CDR1 is SGHAT and CDR2 FQNNGV. J lost 1 base, V lost 3 bases, and 4 bases had no gene match. This CDR3 comprises 15 residues. CDR3 amino acids: CASSLNGGGQETQYF. CDR3 DNA: TGTGCCAGCAGCTTGAACGGGGGGGGCCAAGAGACCCAGTACTTC.

CDR3 DNA sequence: TGTGCCAGCAGTTTATTTGGGGGACAGGGGACGATGAACACTGAAGCTTTCTTT. Translation: CASSLFGGQGTMNTEAFF. The chain carries TRBV28 and TRBJ1-1; 10 bases agree with TRBD1. The junction had 8 bases not matched to a gene; V was cut back by 1 base and J by 0 bases. The CDR3 is 18 amino acids. Germline-derived CDR1 and CDR2 are MDHEN and SYDVKM.

The chain couples TRBV7-2 to TRBJ1-5; unclear D gene. CDR3 length: 12 residues. The V gene lost 11 bases and the J gene lost 7 bases, with 15 bases spanning the gap. CDR1 SGHTA and CDR2 FQGNSA come from the germline V gene. The CDR3 nucleotides are TGTGCCGGCACCGACAATTTCCAGCCCCAGCATTTT. Amino acid sequence: CAGTDNFQPQHF.

The rearrangement joins TRBV27 to TRBJ2-1; D uncertain. Germline-derived CDR1 and CDR2 are MNHEY and SMNVEV (reference sequence). CDR3 length: 12 amino acids. The V end was cut by 0 bases, the J end by 7 bases, with 4 bases between. CDR3 DNA sequence: TGTGCCAGCAGTTTATCGGCTAATGAGCAGTTCTTC. This translates into CASSLSANEQFF.

The V call is TRBV30, the J call TRBJ1-2, with TRBD1 matching 7 bases. With 4 bases clipped from V and 1 base from J, the junction kept 12 bases outside the gene matches. Per germline, CDR1 GTSNPN and CDR2 SVGIG (reference sequence). This CDR3 comprises 16 residues. CDR3 coding DNA: TGTGCCTGGAAGCGGGCGACAGGGCAATTTAACTATGGCTACACCTTC. The encoded protein is CAWKRATGQFNYGYTF.

The rearrangement links TRBV11-2 to TRBJ2-4; TRBD2 matches at 7 bases. CDR1 is SGHAT, CDR2 FQNNGV, per germline. Trimming took 1 base from V and 1 from J; bases not matched to a gene: 7. The CDR3 has 17 amino acids. The chain's CDR3 is CASSLVRGREAKNIQYF. The DNA for the CDR3 is TGTGCCAGCAGCTTAGTCCGAGGGAGGGAGGCCAAAAACATTCAGTACTTC.

This sequence joins TRBV7-3 and TRBJ2-5; D perhaps matches TRBD1 (5 bases). The CDR3 spans 14 residues. Germline CDR1 SGHTA, CDR2 FQGTGA. V lost 3 bases and J 4 bases, leaving 12 bases between the germline ends. Written as DNA, the CDR3 is TGTGCCAGCAGCTTCCTAGGGGTGGGAGAGACCCAGTACTTC. Amino acid sequence: CASSFLGVGETQYF. Based on the CDR3 plus reference TRBV7-3 and TRBJ2-5, the full variable domain is GAGVSQTPSNKVTEKGKYVELRCDPISGHTALYWYRQSLGQGPEFLIYFQGTGAADDSGLPNDRFFAVRPEGSVSTLKIQRTERGDSAVYLCASSFLGVGETQYFGPGTRLLVL.

This chain joins TRBV5-1 and TRBJ1-1; 10 bases are a match to TRBD1. The CDR3 runs to 14 residues. With V trimmed by 7 bases and J by 6 bases, 9 bases remained unmatched. Germline V gives CDR1 SGHRS, CDR2 YFSETQ. Here the CDR3 reads CASDGGQGTSEAFF. The DNA of the CDR3 is TGCGCCAGCGACGGGGGACAGGGGACATCTGAAGCTTTCTTT.

This rearrangement joins TRBV28 to TRBJ1-2; maybe TRBD1 (6 bases). Trimming stripped 5 bases from V and 2 bases from J, with 6 bases between. Germline V gene lookup returns CDR1 MDHEN and CDR2 SYDVKM. The CDR3 loop spans 12 amino acids. The CDR3 DNA reads TGTGCCAGCAGTGGACAGAACTATGGCTACACCTTC. Translated, it gives CASSGQNYGYTF.

The V gene is TRBV6-4, the J gene TRBJ2-3; TRBD1 is a possible D gene (5 bases). CDR3 length equals 14 residues. The V end lost 3 bases, the J end lost 4 bases, and 11 bases lay between the germline ends. Germline V lookup: CDR1 MRHNA, CDR2 SNTAGT. The CDR3 DNA sequence: TGTGCCAGCAGTGATGGGCAGGGCGCAGATACGCAGTATTTT. This sequence encodes CASSDGQGADTQYF.

V gene TRBV2 combines with J gene TRBJ2-7, with a weak D call TRBD2 (5 bases). The length of the CDR3 is 15 residues. From germline, CDR1 is SNHLY and CDR2 FYNNEI. With 6 bases removed from V and 2 bases from J, the gap between germline ends came to 17 bases. The CDR3 protein is CASSDGRRSPYEQYF. CDR3 DNA sequence: TGTGCCAGCAGCGACGGACGGAGGAGTCCCTACGAGCAGTACTTC.

The chain uses TRBV28 and TRBJ1-1, with 7 positions matching TRBD1. Germline V lookup: CDR1 MDHEN, CDR2 SYDVKM. The V gene end was trimmed by 4 bases and the J gene end by 0 bases; junction bases not matched to a gene: 5. There are 15 residues in the CDR3. This CDR3 reads CASSSTGRMNTEAFF. The CDR3 DNA follows: TGTGCCAGCAGTTCGACAGGGAGAATGAACACTGAAGCTTTCTTT.

The chain recombines TRBV19 with TRBJ1-1; D is ambiguous. V lost 5 bases and J lost 1, with 14 bases in between. The CDR3 is made up of 15 amino acids. Germline loops: CDR1 LNHDA, CDR2 SQIVND (reference sequence). Written as DNA, the CDR3 is TGTGCCAGTAGTCCTGCTCTGGGCCCGAACACTGAAGCTTTCTTT. Protein sequence: CASSPALGPNTEAFF.

The chain employs TRBV9 and TRBJ1-5; D is uncertain. CDR3 size: 14 residues. V gave up 0 bases and J gave up 5 bases, with 9 bases separating them. From germline, CDR1 is SGDLS and CDR2 YYNGEE. CDR3 coding DNA: TGTGCCAGCAGCGTAGAACCCGCGTATCAGCCCCAGCATTTT. Protein: CASSVEPAYQPQHF.

The rearrangement uses TRBV18 and TRBJ1-1, with TRBD1 as a possible D gene (5 bases). The CDR3 has 17 residues. V was clipped by 1 base and J by 0 bases, with 15 bases between them. Germline CDR1 reads KGHSH; CDR2 reads LQKENI. CDR3: CASSPLRGDHMNTEAFF. CDR3 nucleotide sequence: TGTGCCAGCTCACCACTACGGGGGGACCACATGAACACTGAAGCTTTCTTT.

V and J are TRBV5-1 and TRBJ2-1; TRBD2 agrees at 9 bases. CDR1 and CDR2 from the germline V gene are SGHRS and YFSETQ. CDR3 size: 17 residues. Trimming took 2 bases from V and 7 from J; bases not matched to a gene: 13. The CDR3 spells CASSFTNSGGPRNEQFF. The CDR3 bases are TGCGCCAGCAGCTTCACCAACAGCGGGGGGCCCCGGAATGAGCAGTTCTTC.

The chain uses TRBV7-9 and TRBJ1-2; D possibly corresponds to TRBD1 (6 bases). CDR3 length: 13 amino acids. The germline V gene encodes CDR1 SEHNR and CDR2 FQNEAQ (reference sequence). The V end lost 5 bases, the J end lost 4 bases, and 11 bases lay between the germline ends. This chain's CDR3 is CASSTGHPYGYTF. CDR3 nucleotide sequence: TGTGCCAGCAGCACGGGACACCCCTATGGCTACACCTTC.

CDR3 DNA sequence: TGTGCCAGTAGTTTTGGGACTTCAAACTATGGCTACACCTTC. Translating it yields CASSFGTSNYGYTF. The V and J genes are TRBV19 and TRBJ1-2, with D perhaps matching TRBD1 (5 bases). This CDR3 comprises 14 residues. Trimming took 5 bases from V and 2 from J, leaving 12 bases between them. Germline V gene lookup returns CDR1 LNHDA and CDR2 SQIVND (reference sequence).

The chain has TRBV5-1 and TRBJ1-1, with D perhaps TRBD1 (5 bases). Germline V gives CDR1 SGHRS, CDR2 YFSETQ. With 7 bases removed from V and 1 base from J, the gap between germline ends came to 17 bases. This CDR3 is 15 amino acids long. The CDR3 is CASGRGHFGNTEAFF. DNA of the CDR3: TGCGCCAGCGGACGTGGACACTTCGGGAACACTGAAGCTTTCTTT.